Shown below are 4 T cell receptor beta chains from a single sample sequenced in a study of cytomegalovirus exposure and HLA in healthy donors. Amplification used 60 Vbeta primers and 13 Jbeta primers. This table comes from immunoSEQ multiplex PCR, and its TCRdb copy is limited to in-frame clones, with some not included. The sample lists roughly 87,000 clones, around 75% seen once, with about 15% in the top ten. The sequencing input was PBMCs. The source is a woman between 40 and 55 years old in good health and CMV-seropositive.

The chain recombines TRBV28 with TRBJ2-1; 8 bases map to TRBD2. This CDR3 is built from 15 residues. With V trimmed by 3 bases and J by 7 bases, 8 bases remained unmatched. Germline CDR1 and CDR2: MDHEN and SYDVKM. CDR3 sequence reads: CASSFRLAPRNEQFF. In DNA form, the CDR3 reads TGTGCCAGCAGTTTCAGACTAGCGCCAAGGAATGAGCAGTTCTTC. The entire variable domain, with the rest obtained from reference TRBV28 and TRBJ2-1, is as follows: DVKVTQSSRYLVKRTGEKVFLECVQDMDHENMFWYRQDPGLGLRLIYFSYDVKMKEKGDIPEGYSVSREKKERFSLILESASTNQTSMYLCASSFRLAPRNEQFFGPGTRLTVL.

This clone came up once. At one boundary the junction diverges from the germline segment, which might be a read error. The DNA of the CDR3 is TGTGCCAGCAGCGAAGAGTCGGGACAGGGATTTTACGAGCAGTACTTC. Its protein product is CASSEESGQGFYEQYF. The chain joins TRBV14 to TRBJ2-7; 9 bases map to TRBD1. Germline loops: CDR1 SGHDN, CDR2 FVKESK. The CDR3 has 16 residues.

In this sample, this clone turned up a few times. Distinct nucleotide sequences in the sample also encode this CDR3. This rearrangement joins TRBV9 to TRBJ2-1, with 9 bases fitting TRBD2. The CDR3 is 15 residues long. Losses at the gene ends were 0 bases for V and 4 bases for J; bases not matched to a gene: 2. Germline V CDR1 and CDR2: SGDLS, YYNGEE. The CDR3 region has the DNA TGTGCCAGCAGCGTAGCACTAGCGGGTTACAATGAGCAGTTCTTC. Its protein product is CASSVALAGYNEQFF.

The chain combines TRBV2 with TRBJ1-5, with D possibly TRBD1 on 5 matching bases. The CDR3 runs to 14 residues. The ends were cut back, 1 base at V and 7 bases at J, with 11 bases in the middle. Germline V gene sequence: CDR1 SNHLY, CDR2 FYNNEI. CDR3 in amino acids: CASSEVREGQPQHF. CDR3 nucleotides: TGTGCCAGCAGTGAAGTCAGGGAAGGACAGCCCCAGCATTTT.